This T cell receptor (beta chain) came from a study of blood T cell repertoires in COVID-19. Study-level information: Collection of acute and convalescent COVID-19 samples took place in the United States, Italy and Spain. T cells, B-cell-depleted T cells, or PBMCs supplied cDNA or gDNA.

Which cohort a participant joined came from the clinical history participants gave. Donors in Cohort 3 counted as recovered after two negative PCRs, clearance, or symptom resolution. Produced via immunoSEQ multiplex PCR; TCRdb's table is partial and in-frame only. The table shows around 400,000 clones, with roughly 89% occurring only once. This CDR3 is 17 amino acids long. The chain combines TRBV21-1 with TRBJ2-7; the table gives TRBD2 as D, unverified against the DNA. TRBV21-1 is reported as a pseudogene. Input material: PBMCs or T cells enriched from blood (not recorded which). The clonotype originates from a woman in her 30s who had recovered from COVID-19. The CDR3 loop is CASSKESRGSKGYEQYF. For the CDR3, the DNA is TGTGCCAGCAGCAAAGAGTCGCGGGGGTCAAAGGGATACGAGCAGTACTTC.